One T cell receptor (beta chain) is described in this entry. This clonotype was seen a handful of times. Qualities for individual bases were not recorded, and no much larger clone is one base off. TCR cDNA was synthesized by 5'RACE template switching, which introduced a universal primer site and unique molecular identifiers. Priming of cDNA synthesis was performed from both the TCR alpha and TCR beta constant segments. Libraries were amplified in two PCR steps, with sample barcodes and sequencing adapters added in the second step. Sequencing of libraries was done on Illumina HiSeq 2500 (2x100 bp) or NovaSeq (2x150 bp). The paper's processing steps were these. MIGEC was used to demultiplex reads and collapse the reads into UMI consensus sequences, and MiXCR was used for V(D)J alignment. Vaccine-responding clonotypes were identified with edgeR using replicate PBMC samples, with FDR below 0.01 and a log2 fold change above 5 up to day 15 being required. Each bulk clonotype was labeled CD4 or CD8 based on which sequenced repertoire, CD4 or CD8, contained the clonotype at higher abundance. A clonotype counted as NS4B-specific if enriched at least 10-fold in dextramer-positive versus dextramer-negative fractions, with CD4-biased clonotypes left out. TCRdb reworked the public reads: Q25 trimming with fastp, MiXCR clone assembly, productive beta chains retained. Rows are combined by CDR3 protein, so each entry shows the most common genes and DNA. In this record, the V and J calls reflect TCRdb's handling and not the investigators' own analysis. This sample has 100,000 or so distinct CDR3 sequences in its table, and roughly 10% of those were observed once. In total, the top ten clones hold about 15% of the sample.

Read against the paper, the sample's treatment or condition label means: live attenuated yellow fever vaccine strain. PBMCs were isolated from peripheral blood using a standard Ficoll-Paque protocol. With anti-CD3 and anti-CD8 staining plus a dextramer loaded with the yellow fever NS4B epitope peptide, the researchers sorted epitope-specific CD8 T cells. RNA was extracted with TriZol from bulk PBMCs, CD4 and CD8 fractions, and dextramer-positive and dextramer-negative fractions. This sample is drawn from a study of T cells after yellow fever vaccination (dated by TCRdb to the late 2010s). Describing the broader study: The SMART-Seq v4 Ultra Low Input RNA kit was used to prepare libraries from fractions with low cell numbers. To follow T-cell clones before and after primary and booster YFV17D yellow fever vaccination, bulk TCR alpha and beta repertoires were sequenced over time. The cohort comprised two healthy male donors, one aged 18 to 29 and one aged 30 to 40 years. Blood was drawn at multiple timepoints before and after primary and secondary immunization, with bulk PBMC replicates and cell subsets isolated.

The germline V gene sets CDR1 to MDHEN and CDR2 to SYDVKM. From its cysteine to its phenylalanine, the CDR3 spans 14 amino acids. Of the read, only the CDR3 DNA is kept; its 42 bases are in frame from base 1. V was cut back by 4 bases and J by 4 bases, leaving a gap of 10 bases between them. Broader findings and caveats from the paper: The secondary T-cell response was found to be weaker but faster than the primary response, with a peak reached on day 5 rather than on day 15. A small share of clonotypes occurred in both CD4 and CD8 compartments, likely arising from convergent recombination. Most clones expanded after primary vaccination (around 96% of CD4 and around 88% of CD8) were re-detected after the booster, suggesting that broad memory maintenance occurred. Because abundant contaminating clonotypes from the bulk population could be contained in FACS-sorted repertoires, computational filtering was required. The study included only a couple of donors, which limits how far the findings can be generalized.

This receptor chain uses TRBV28 and TRBJ2-2; no confident D gene assignment can be made. The TCR was taken from a man aged 18 to 35 who received the YFV17D yellow fever vaccine. Here the sequenced sample was CD8+ T cells not binding an NS4B(214-222) dextramer, sorted from PBMCs, taken less than 16 days after the first yellow fever vaccination. Reading the label with the study, this specimen's cell subset or site is: NS4B epitope dextramer-negative CD8 T cells. The CDR3 region has the sequence CASSWTLGTGELFF. Here is the DNA: TGTGCCAGCAGTTGGACCCTTGGCACCGGGGAGCTGTTTTTT.